The 2 T cell receptor beta chains below come from one sample, sequenced in a study of shared clonotypes between healthy human individuals. The method was immunoSEQ multiplex PCR; TCRdb's version includes in-frame clones alone and lacks a portion of them. The data contain over a million clones, around 76% of them singletons. What was sequenced was memory CD4+ T cells sorted from blood. Subset indicated: CD45RA-negative fraction. These receptors all stem from a young man in good health.

A few counts support this clone. The chain is built from TRBV7-9 and TRBJ1-1, with 11 bases aligning to TRBD1. J lost 4 bases, V lost 9 bases, and 10 bases had no gene match. The CDR3 spans 15 residues. Germline lookup yields CDR1 SEHNR and CDR2 FQNEAQ (reference sequence). This chain's CDR3 is CASTRDRGMGTEAFF. As DNA, the CDR3 is TGTGCCAGTACCCGGGACAGGGGGATGGGCACTGAAGCTTTCTTT.

This clone has only a few counts. The V call is TRBV29-1, the J call TRBJ1-1; TRBD1 might be the D (6 bases). The CDR3 length is 14 residues. Germline V gene sequence: CDR1 SQVTM, CDR2 ANQGSEA. This CDR3 is CSVQQGEGGTEAFF. CDR3 DNA: TGCAGTGTCCAACAGGGAGAAGGGGGCACTGAAGCTTTCTTT.